In this sample, the clone carrying this T cell receptor beta chain turned up a few times. Its antigen remains unidentified. This sample is part of a study of T cell responses to AZD1222 COVID-19 vaccine. Broader study findings: White British people made up most donors, females outnumbered males, and clonal diversity was possibly underestimated. Scientists sampled the repertoires only once the peak T cell response had passed.

Produced via immunoSEQ multiplex PCR; TCRdb's table is partial and in-frame only. This sample yields fewer than 180,000 clones, of which under 95% are seen a single time; approximately 3.4% belongs to the top ten. Looked up from germline, CDR1 is MNHEY and CDR2 is SVGAGI. The CDR3 runs 14 residues. The V end was cut by 4 bases, the J end by 0 bases, with 7 bases between. This TCR came from an adult who received the AZD1222 COVID-19 vaccine. This chain joins TRBV6-5 and TRBJ1-3; D not resolved. The specimen comprised peripheral blood, sampled 28 days after the second AZD1222 dose. Here the CDR3 DNA reads TGTGCCAGCAGTTCCGAGAGCTCTGGAAACACCATATATTTT. As protein: CASSSESSGNTIYF.